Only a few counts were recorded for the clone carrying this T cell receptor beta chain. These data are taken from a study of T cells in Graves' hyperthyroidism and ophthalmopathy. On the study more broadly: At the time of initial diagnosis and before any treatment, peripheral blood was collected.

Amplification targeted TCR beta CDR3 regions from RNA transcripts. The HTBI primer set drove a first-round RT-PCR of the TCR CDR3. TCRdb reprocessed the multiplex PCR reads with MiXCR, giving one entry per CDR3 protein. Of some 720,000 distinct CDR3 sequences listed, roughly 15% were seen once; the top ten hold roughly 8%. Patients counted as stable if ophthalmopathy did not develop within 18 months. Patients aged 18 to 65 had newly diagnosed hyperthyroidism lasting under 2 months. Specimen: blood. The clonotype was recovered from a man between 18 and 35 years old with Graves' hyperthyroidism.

The CDR3 reads CASSLLLGAGGSYEQYF. The CDR3 DNA follows: TGCGCCAGCAGCCTCCTTTTAGGTGCAGGGGGGTCCTACGAGCAGTACTTC. The chain links TRBV4-1 to TRBJ2-7; a weak D match, TRBD1 (7 bases). V was cut by 4 bases and J by 1 base, with 20 bases left in between. Germline CDR1 is MGHRA and CDR2 is YSYEKL. This CDR3 region has 17 residues.